Listed here are 22 T cell receptor beta chains from one sample, sequenced in a study of cytomegalovirus exposure and HLA in healthy donors (TCRdb year 2017). Library method: the immunoSEQ multiplex PCR assay. The multiplex PCR relied on a mix of 60 forward primers for TCR Vbeta segments and 13 reverse primers for TCR Jbeta segments. TCRdb stores this immuneACCESS table with in-frame sequences only. Part of the clones is absent; in the studies checked, under half of the shortfall reflects unresolved V genes, and no reason is known for the rest. The sample contains tens of thousands of clones, approximately 72% of them found a single time. Of the sample, roughly 11% is held by the ten largest clones. The sequenced sample was PBMCs. The receptors were gathered from a woman between 40 and 50 years old in good health and CMV-seropositive.

CDR3 nucleotide sequence: TGTGCCATCCCGGGACAGGGGGTGAGGGCTGAAGCTTTCTTT. This codes for CAIPGQGVRAEAFF. The J gene is TRBJ1-1, the V gene TRBV27; TRBD1 matches 11 bases. The V gene's germline CDR1 is MNHEY and CDR2 SMNVEV (reference sequence). Trimming at V came to 10 bases and at J to 6 bases, leaving 10 bases not matched to a gene. This CDR3 spans 14 amino acids.

The V call is TRBV5-1, the J call TRBJ1-6; a weak D match, TRBD1 (6 bases). Deletions cut 0 bases from V and 10 bases from J, with 14 bases between. Germline V CDR1 and CDR2: SGHRS, YFSETQ. CDR3 size: 15 residues. CDR3 sequence reads: CASSLGRPTGSPLHF. CDR3 bases: TGCGCCAGCAGCTTGGGTCGGCCTACAGGGTCACCCCTCCACTTT.

This chain uses TRBV7-2 with TRBJ1-2; 9 nucleotides match TRBD1. Germline CDR1 SGHTA, CDR2 FQGNSA. V dropped 7 bases and J dropped 7; count of bases not matched to a gene: 10. CDR3 length equals 14 residues. The CDR3: CASTLGQGLLGYTF. CDR3 in DNA: TGTGCCAGCACCCTCGGACAGGGGTTACTTGGCTACACCTTC.

The rearrangement links TRBV5-4 to TRBJ2-5, with TRBD2 as a possible D gene (6 bases). V was trimmed by 3 bases and J by 5 bases, leaving 14 bases between them. Germline V gene lookup returns CDR1 SGHNT and CDR2 YYREEE (reference sequence). This CDR3 is built from 14 residues. This CDR3 is CASSSGSGGETQYF. The CDR3 DNA reads TGTGCCAGCAGCTCAGGATCCGGAGGGGAGACCCAGTACTTC.

This sequence joins TRBV5-1 and TRBJ1-1, with 12 bases matching TRBD1. Germline V gene data show CDR1 as SGHRS and CDR2 as YFSETQ. The CDR3 sequence is 14 residues long. The J segment lost 11 bases and the V segment lost 4 bases, leaving 9 bases of the junction unmatched. The CDR3 DNA sequence: TGCGCCAGCAGCCCCGGGACAGGGGGCCTAGTGGCTTTCTTT. It encodes CASSPGTGGLVAFF.

The chain joins TRBV30 to TRBJ1-2, with D uncertain. The CDR3 length is 13 residues. Germline values: CDR1 GTSNPN, CDR2 SVGIG (reference sequence). Trimming took 2 bases from V and 3 from J, leaving 10 bases between them. The chain's CDR3 is CAWSRRLDYGYTF. The CDR3 coding sequence is TGTGCCTGGAGTCGCCGACTGGACTATGGCTACACCTTC.

The rearrangement links TRBV5-4 to TRBJ1-6; D gene ambiguous. V was cut by 5 bases and J by 7 bases, with 19 bases left in between. The length of the CDR3 is 16 residues. Germline lookup yields CDR1 SGHNT and CDR2 YYREEE (reference sequence). The CDR3 sequence is CASSSPRRVENSPLHF. The DNA for the CDR3 is TGTGCCAGCAGTTCTCCGCGTCGAGTCGAGAATTCACCCCTCCACTTT.

This clone turned up a few times. The genes are TRBV6-6 and TRBJ1-1; 8 nucleotides match TRBD1. CDR3 size: 12 residues. CDR1 MNHNY and CDR2 SVGAGI come from the germline V gene (reference sequence). V lost 5 bases, J lost 11 bases, and 7 bases stayed unmatched. CDR3 DNA: TGTGCCAGCAGTCTCCAGGGGGCGCGTGCTTTCTTT. Translation: CASSLQGARAFF.

V gene TRBV15 combines with J gene TRBJ1-1; the D is unclear. V lost 0 bases, J lost 10 bases, and 18 bases lay in between. This CDR3 has 15 residues. Germline CDR1 and CDR2: LNHNV and YYDKDF (reference sequence). The CDR3 is CATSRDRAGRDGAFF. The CDR3 DNA reads TGTGCCACCAGCAGAGACCGGGCGGGGAGGGATGGAGCTTTCTTT.

The V and J genes are TRBV5-6 and TRBJ2-3, with 10 bases lining up with TRBD2. The CDR3 consists of 17 residues. J was trimmed by 0 bases and V by 2 bases; bases with no gene match: 6. Germline V gene data show CDR1 as SGHDT and CDR2 as YYEEEE. The CDR3 nucleotides are TGTGCCAGCAGCTTTGAGCGGGGGGGACCTAGCACAGATACGCAGTATTTT. This gives the protein CASSFERGGPSTDTQYF.

This chain links TRBV27 with TRBJ2-7; D gene uncertain. This CDR3 has 14 amino acids. Trimming took 2 bases from V and 4 from J, leaving 12 bases between them. Germline V CDR1 and CDR2: MNHEY, SMNVEV (reference sequence). The CDR3 loop is CASSLKQGRYEQYF. In nucleotides, the CDR3 is TGTGCCAGCAGTTTAAAACAAGGCAGGTACGAGCAGTACTTC.

This sequence joins TRBV5-1 and TRBJ2-3; 7 nucleotides match TRBD2. The CDR3 length is 14 residues. V shed 0 bases and J 5 bases; nucleotides not matched to a gene: 3. Looked up from germline, CDR1 is SGHRS and CDR2 is YFSETQ. CDR3 nucleotides: TGCGCCAGCAGCTTGGCCCCGGGGGGAGATACGCAGTATTTT. It yields the protein CASSLAPGGDTQYF.

The gene calls are TRBV5-6 and TRBJ2-5; 8 bases are shared with TRBD1. The CDR3 covers 13 residues. The germline CDR1 and CDR2 sequences are SGHDT and YYEEEE. Trimming took 4 bases from V and 4 from J; bases not matched to a gene: 3. The CDR3 coding sequence is TGTGCCAGCAGCGCAGGGGGCCGAGAGACCCAGTACTTC. Its protein is CASSAGGRETQYF.

This clone came up once. The CDR3 DNA reads as TGTGCCAGCAGTGCCTTTTACGAGCAGTACTTC. Its translation is CASSAFYEQYF. The chain joins TRBV25-1 to TRBJ2-7, with D unclear. CDR1 and CDR2 (germline): MGHDK, SYGVNS. Between the trimmed V and J ends, which lost 4 bases and 4 bases, there was a span of 5 bases. The CDR3 consists of 11 residues.

V usage is TRBV30 and J usage is TRBJ1-4; 8 bases agree with TRBD1. This CDR3 comprises 15 residues. Losses at the gene ends were 4 bases for V and 6 bases for J; bases not matched to a gene: 10. Germline CDR1 is GTSNPN and CDR2 is SVGIG (reference sequence). CDR3 loop: CAWNPGGAIDEKLFF. DNA for the CDR3: TGTGCCTGGAACCCAGGGGGCGCGATTGATGAAAAACTGTTTTTT.

For the CDR3, the DNA is TGTGCCAGCAGCTTAATGAGCGGGGGGCGCACAGATACGCAGTATTTT. Encoded protein: CASSLMSGGRTDTQYF. J is TRBJ2-3 and V is TRBV7-2; the match to TRBD2 covers 9 bases. The trim removed 2 bases at V and 1 base at J, leaving 4 bases unmatched. The germline CDR1 and CDR2 sequences are SGHTA and FQGNSA. The CDR3 has 16 amino acids. Full variable domain (outside the CDR3, taken from reference TRBV7-2 and TRBJ2-3): GAGVSQSPSNKVTEKGKDVELRCDPISGHTALYWYRQSLGQGLEFLIYFQGNSAPDKSGLPSDRFSAERTGGSVSTLTIQRTQQEDSAVYLCASSLMSGGRTDTQYFGPGTRLTVL.

The genes are TRBV2 and TRBJ1-5; 10 positions match TRBD1. Germline V gene sequence: CDR1 SNHLY, CDR2 FYNNEI. There are 14 residues in the CDR3. Unmatched junction bases numbered 8, after V lost 4 bases and J lost 11 bases. CDR3 sequence reads: CASSGGQGLGAQHF. In DNA form, the CDR3 reads TGTGCCAGCAGTGGGGGACAGGGGCTGGGGGCCCAGCATTTT.

V gene TRBV19 combines with J gene TRBJ2-7; perhaps TRBD2 as D (6 bases). There are 15 residues in the CDR3. The germline V gene encodes CDR1 LNHDA and CDR2 SQIVND (reference sequence). V lost 4 bases, J lost 0 bases, and 13 bases lay in between. CDR3 nucleotides: TGTGCCAGTAGTACCGGGACTTCCTACTCCTACGAGCAGTACTTC. Translation: CASSTGTSYSYEQYF.

Only a few counts were recorded for this clone. This sequence joins TRBV4-1 and TRBJ1-2; no firm D call. CDR1 MGHRA and CDR2 YSYEKL come from the germline V gene. The V gene lost 4 bases and the J gene lost 0 bases, with 24 bases spanning the gap. CDR3 size: 19 residues. CDR3 loop: CASSLSQLLGSRSNYGYTF. CDR3 DNA: TGCGCCAGCAGCCTATCTCAGCTTCTGGGCTCCCGGTCTAACTATGGCTACACCTTC.

This sequence joins TRBV6-5 and TRBJ1-1; the D gene is possibly TRBD1 (6 bases). V shed 5 bases and J shed 1 base, with 11 bases lying between them. The CDR3 totals 14 residues. Looked up from germline, CDR1 is MNHEY and CDR2 is SVGAGI. CDR3 sequence: CASSLTGTNTEAFF. CDR3 in DNA: TGTGCCAGCAGTCTTACAGGGACGAACACTGAAGCTTTCTTT.

This clone has a handful of counts. The gene calls are TRBV11-2 and TRBJ1-1; D uncertain. CDR3 size: 13 residues. The germline gives CDR1 SGHAT, CDR2 FQNNGV. Trimming shortened V by 5 bases and J by 3 bases, and 10 bases separated the two germline ends. The chain's CDR3 is CASSRRGDTEAFF. CDR3 nucleotide sequence: TGTGCCAGCAGCCGACGAGGCGACACTGAAGCTTTCTTT.

J is TRBJ1-3 and V is TRBV6-6; D uncertain. V gave up 3 bases and J gave up 0 bases, with 12 bases separating them. CDR1 is MNHNY, CDR2 SVGAGI, per germline (reference sequence). The CDR3 runs to 16 residues. The CDR3 region has the DNA TGTGCCAGCAGTTATCTGGACTGGAGCTCTGGAAACACCATATATTTT. This gives the protein CASSYLDWSSGNTIYF.